This T cell receptor (beta chain) came from a study of Ad26.COV2.S vaccination and SARS-CoV-2 variants. Overall study context: Once or twice, 56 days apart, Ad26.COV2.S was delivered intramuscularly. Study-wide results and limits: People who got the vaccine or the placebo had similar non-spike TCR breadth. Substantial breadth in spike-specific CD8+ and CD4+ T cell responses was reportedly seen after vaccination.

Indicated treatment: 15 to 20 received Ad26.COV2.S at low or high dose, single or two shots; 5 received placebo; per-sample allocation not given. Sampling took place 63 days after the first vaccine or placebo injection. In regard to this clone: Antigen unknown.

Sequenced by immunoSEQ multiplex PCR; TCRdb stores in-frame clones only, minus some. Found here are a few hundred thousand clones, roughly 91% of them singletons; the top ten hold 4.3%. V trimming: 4 bases; J trimming: 0 bases; junction bases outside the gene matches: 0. Germline V CDR1 and CDR2: ENHRY, SYGVKD. The CDR3 is made up of 16 amino acids. This TCR was recovered from a person between 18 and 60 years old who received the Ad26.COV2.S COVID-19 vaccine or a placebo. The chain couples TRBV10-3 to TRBJ2-2, with TRBD2 identical over 12 bases. The sample consisted of peripheral blood, taken in a trial of Ad26.COV2.S vaccine versus placebo. The CDR3 loop is CAISGTSGANTGELFF. The CDR3 coding sequence is TGTGCCATCAGTGGGACTAGCGGGGCGAACACCGGGGAGCTGTTTTTT.